These 19 T cell receptor beta chains came from one sample sequenced in a study of tumor-infiltrating lymphocytes in primary liver carcinoma. Priming with a constant-region primer yielded TCR beta cDNA from 450 to 550 ng total RNA. Amplification in three nested multiplex PCR rounds with slightly modified ARM-PCR gave rise to TCR beta libraries. A C-beta reverse primer was combined with TRBV1-TRBV30 forward primers in the first two PCR rounds, and each round had roughly 11 cycles. MiXCR was run by TCRdb on the multiplex PCR reads, yielding one entry per CDR3 protein. The sample holds 200,000 or so distinct CDR3 sequences; roughly two thirds are singletons and the top ten take approximately 7%. It was unsorted whole blood that yielded blood RNA, and germline DNA was also extracted. The specimen sequenced was peripheral blood. The receptors were gathered from a woman between 55 and 75 years old with primary liver carcinoma and hepatitis B virus infection.

Points on this clonotype: The CDR3 does not end in the conserved phenylalanine or tryptophan, so this is likely a read error. V gene TRBV12-3 or TRBV12-4 combines with J gene TRBJ2-7; maybe TRBD1 (5 bases). The CDR3 is 13 amino acids. Trimming shortened V by 7 bases and J by 6 bases, and 16 bases separated the two germline ends. The CDR3 spells CASTMQGYCEQYL. CDR3 DNA sequence: TGTGCCAGCACCATGCAGGGCTACTGCGAGCAGTACCTC.

About this clonotype: A much more abundant neighbour one base away suggests this may be a read error. The rearrangement uses TRBV6-5 and TRBJ1-2, with a possible D match to TRBD1 (6 bases). Looked up from germline, CDR1 is MNHEY and CDR2 is SVGAGI. CDR3 size: 15 residues. CDR3 protein: CGSSYTRQALYGYTF. The CDR3 DNA reads as TGTGGCAGCAGTTACACACGACAGGCCCTCTATGGCTACACCTTC.

With regard to this clonotype: The junction departs from the called germline gene at one end, perhaps through a read error. The chain has TRBV11-2 and TRBJ2-3, with D possibly called TRBD1 or TRBD2 (5 bases each). This CDR3 spans 16 amino acids. CDR1 is SGHAT, CDR2 FQNNGV, per germline. CDR3 nucleotide sequence: TGTGCCTGCAGCTCACCCTCGACAGACTACACAGATACACAGTATTTT. Amino acid sequence: CACSSPSTDYTDTQYF.

Turning to this clonotype: A single base separates this from a much larger clone, so it may be a read error. The gene calls are TRBV6-6 and TRBJ2-1, with 9 bases fitting TRBD2. CDR1 and CDR2 (germline): MNHNY, SVGAGI (reference sequence). The CDR3 sequence is 16 residues long. The J segment lost 8 bases and the V segment lost 7 bases, leaving 15 bases of the junction unmatched. CDR3 DNA sequence: TGTGCCAGCAATTTCCCTTTAGCGGGAGTATTCGATGAGCAGTTCTTC. Protein product: CASNFPLAGVFDEQFF.

Remarks on this clonotype: This may stem from a read error, because a much larger clone lies one nucleotide away. The CDR3 end shows no conserved phenylalanine or tryptophan, and so a read error is likely. This chain joins TRBV5-5 and TRBJ1-1; 9 bases line up with TRBD1. Germline CDR1 and CDR2: SGHKS and YYEKEE (reference sequence). With 4 bases clipped from V and 4 bases from J, the junction kept 8 bases outside the gene matches. The CDR3 contains 15 residues. The CDR3 sequence is CASSRPTGGFTEAFS. In DNA, the CDR3 is TGTGCCAGCAGCCGACCGACAGGGGGTTTCACTGAAGCTTTCTCT.

As concerns this clonotype: One end of the junction is discordant with germline, which a read error may explain. V is TRBV11-2 and J is TRBJ2-5; possibly TRBD1 for D (5 bases). Germline CDR1 reads SGHAT; CDR2 reads FQNNGV. The CDR3 totals 14 residues. In nucleotides, the CDR3 is TGTGCCAGCAGCTTAGGTCGACAGCTGGAGACCCAATACTTC. Residues: CASSLGRQLETQYF. Filled out from reference TRBV11-2 and TRBJ2-5, the complete variable domain reads EAGVAQSPRYKIIEKRQSVAFWCNPISGHATLYWYQQILGQGPKLLIQFQNNGVVDDSQLPKDRFSAERLKGVDSTLKIQPAKLEDSAVYLCASSLGRQLETQYFGPGTRLLVL.

The table lists this clonotype with many counts. This rearrangement joins TRBV29-1 to TRBJ1-3; 7 bases match TRBD1. CDR3 length: 15 amino acids. V gave up 4 bases and J gave up 4 bases; unmatched junction bases: 10. Germline V gene sequence: CDR1 SQVTM, CDR2 ANQGSEA. CDR3 nucleotides: TGCAGCGTTGCTATGGTCAGGGGGGGCGGAAACACCATATATTTT. This translates into CSVAMVRGGGNTIYF.

The rearrangement links TRBV28 to TRBJ2-7; possibly TRBD2 for D (6 bases). V shed 6 bases and J shed 6 bases, with 21 bases lying between them. This CDR3 is built from 15 residues. Looked up from germline, CDR1 is MDHEN and CDR2 is SYDVKM. The CDR3 sequence is CASRGARPKGGEQYF. In DNA form, the CDR3 reads TGTGCCAGCAGGGGAGCTCGGCCCAAGGGAGGCGAGCAGTACTTC. Looking up the rest from reference TRBV28 and TRBJ2-7 gives the full variable domain: DVKVTQSSRYLVKRTGEKVFLECVQDMDHENMFWYRQDPGLGLRLIYFSYDVKMKEKGDIPEGYSVSREKKERFSLILESASTNQTSMYLCASRGARPKGGEQYFGPGTRLTVT.

As to this clonotype: A junction boundary mismatches the germline segment, possibly from a read error. The gene calls are TRBV5-4 and TRBJ2-3; 10 bases are shared with TRBD1. Germline values: CDR1 SGHNT, CDR2 YYREEE (reference sequence). The CDR3 covers 16 residues. CDR3 protein: CASGFPTGGYMDTQYF. CDR3 in DNA: TGTGCCAGCGGCTTCCCGACAGGGGGCTACATGGATACGCAGTATTTT.

Comment on this clonotype: Given a much more abundant clone one base away, this may be a read error. This rearrangement joins TRBV7-8 to TRBJ1-1; D perhaps matches TRBD1 (5 bases). Germline loops: CDR1 SGHVS, CDR2 FQNEAQ. This CDR3 region has 14 residues. CDR3 protein: CVSSFSRGVTEAFF. As DNA, the CDR3 is TGTGTCAGCAGCTTCTCCCGGGGCGTCACTGAAGCTTTCTTT.

The CDR3: CASSLTYGDTGELFF. DNA for the CDR3: TGCGCCAGCAGCTTGACATACGGGGACACCGGGGAGCTGTTTTTT. The chain carries TRBV5-1 and TRBJ2-2, with D possibly TRBD2 on 5 matching bases. Trimming took 1 base from V and 3 from J, leaving 10 bases between them. Germline V CDR1 and CDR2: SGHRS, YFSETQ. The CDR3 consists of 15 residues.

This clonotype was picked up many times. The chain couples TRBV6-6 to TRBJ1-1; 7 bases line up with TRBD1. The CDR3 consists of 15 residues. CDR1 MNHNY and CDR2 SVGAGI come from the germline V gene (reference sequence). Unmatched junction bases numbered 6, after V lost 2 bases and J lost 3 bases. Written as DNA, the CDR3 is TGTGCCAGCAGTTACGGGGCAGGGGGGGACACTGAAGCTTTCTTT. Its protein product is CASSYGAGGDTEAFF.

In regard to this clonotype: Relative to the germline gene, one junction end is altered; a read error may explain this. The V gene is TRBV11-3, the J gene TRBJ2-5, with a weak D call TRBD1 (5 bases). The CDR3 runs 13 residues. Germline CDR1 and CDR2: SGHNT and YENEEA. As DNA, the CDR3 is TGTGCCAGCGGCTTAGGACAAATCGAGACCCAGTACTTC. It specifies CASGLGQIETQYF.

This clonotype was recorded a few times. The chain has TRBV6-1 and TRBJ1-2; D unresolved. The CDR3 totals 12 residues. V was cut by 2 bases and J by 8 bases, with 9 bases left in between. Looked up from germline, CDR1 is MNHNS and CDR2 is SASEGT. The CDR3 reads CASSETGLGYTF. CDR3 bases: TGTGCCAGCAGTGAAACGGGGTTGGGCTACACCTTC.

A remark on this clonotype: A read error is likely, as this CDR3 ends without the conserved phenylalanine or tryptophan. J is TRBJ2-7 and V is TRBV5-6, with a weak D call TRBD1 (7 bases). The germline V and J ends were trimmed by 1 base and 3 bases, with 14 bases remaining between them. The CDR3 sequence is 15 residues long. Germline CDR1 is SGHDT and CDR2 is YYEEEE. CDR3 residues: CASSLQGGQDYEQYL. In DNA, the CDR3 is TGTGCCAGCAGCTTGCAGGGGGGACAAGACTACGAGCAGTACCTC.

This clonotype was seen repeatedly, ten times or more. CDR3 bases: TGTGCCAGCAGCTTGTTACAGGGACCCTCCTACGAGCAGTACTTC. Translation gives CASSLLQGPSYEQYF. This chain links TRBV11-1 with TRBJ2-7; a possible D gene is TRBD1 (6 bases). V was cut by 3 bases and J by 0 bases, with 12 bases left in between. The germline CDR1 and CDR2 sequences are SGHAT and FQDESV (reference sequence). The CDR3 sequence is 15 residues long.

Only a few counts were recorded for this clonotype. The rearrangement links TRBV7-8 to TRBJ1-2; 7 bases fit TRBD1. The CDR3 is made up of 15 amino acids. Germline-derived CDR1 and CDR2 are SGHVS and FQNEAQ. The V segment lost 2 bases and the J segment 1 base; nucleotides outside the gene matches: 4. This CDR3 reads CASSLSGTDNYGYTF. For the CDR3, the DNA is TGTGCCAGCAGCTTATCCGGGACAGATAACTATGGCTACACCTTC.

The chain couples TRBV11-1 to TRBJ2-7; D may be TRBD1 or TRBD2 (5 bases each). This CDR3 has 15 amino acids. Per the germline V gene, CDR1 is SGHAT and CDR2 is FQDESV (reference sequence). The V end was cut by 4 bases, the J end by 2 bases, with 15 bases between. CDR3 sequence (DNA): TGTGCCAGCAGCTGGGACGGAACGAGGACCTACGAGCAGTACTTC. Amino acids: CASSWDGTRTYEQYF.

Remarks on this clonotype: At one end, the junction sequence differs from germline, possibly due to a read error. The V gene is TRBV11-2, the J gene TRBJ2-1, with 7 bases identical to TRBD1. This CDR3 spans 15 amino acids. CDR1 and CDR2 (germline): SGHAT, FQNNGV. This CDR3 is CASSSGQSSYNEHFF. The CDR3 coding sequence is TGTGCTAGCAGCTCGGGACAGTCCTCCTACAATGAGCACTTCTTC.